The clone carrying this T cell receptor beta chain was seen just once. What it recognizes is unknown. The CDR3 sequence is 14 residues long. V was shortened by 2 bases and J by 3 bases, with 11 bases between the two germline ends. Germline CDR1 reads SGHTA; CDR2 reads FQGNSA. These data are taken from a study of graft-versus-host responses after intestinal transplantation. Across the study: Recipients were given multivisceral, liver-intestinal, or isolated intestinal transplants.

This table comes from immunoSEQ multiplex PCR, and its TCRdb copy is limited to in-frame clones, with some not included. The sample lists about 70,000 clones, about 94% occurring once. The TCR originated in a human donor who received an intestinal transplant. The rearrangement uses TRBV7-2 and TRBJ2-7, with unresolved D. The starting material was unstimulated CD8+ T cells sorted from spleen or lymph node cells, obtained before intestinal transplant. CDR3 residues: CASSLISEYYEQYF. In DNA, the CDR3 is TGTGCCAGCAGCTTAATCTCAGAATACTACGAGCAGTACTTC.